The source of this T cell receptor beta chain is a study of blood T cell repertoires in COVID-19. This CDR3 has 17 residues. The germline V and J ends were trimmed by 5 bases and 0 bases, with 17 bases remaining between them. From germline, CDR1 is SGHAT and CDR2 FQNNGV. Methods used by the authors: Amplification of reference gene primers provided the estimated nucleated cell counts. TCRdb's copy holds only in-frame clones and misses some; the assay was immunoSEQ multiplex PCR. D and trimming come from the DNA, and the V and J calls and clone size come from that table. The sample includes about 72,000 clones, around 90% of them seen just once.

The sample was peripheral blood. The sequence came from a human donor in a cohort sampled during active COVID-19. This chain joins TRBV11-2 and TRBJ2-1; D is perhaps TRBD2 (7 bases). This chain's CDR3 is CASSPEGGYSSYNEQFF. The CDR3 nucleotides are TGTGCCAGCAGCCCAGAGGGGGGGTATAGCTCCTACAATGAGCAGTTCTTC.